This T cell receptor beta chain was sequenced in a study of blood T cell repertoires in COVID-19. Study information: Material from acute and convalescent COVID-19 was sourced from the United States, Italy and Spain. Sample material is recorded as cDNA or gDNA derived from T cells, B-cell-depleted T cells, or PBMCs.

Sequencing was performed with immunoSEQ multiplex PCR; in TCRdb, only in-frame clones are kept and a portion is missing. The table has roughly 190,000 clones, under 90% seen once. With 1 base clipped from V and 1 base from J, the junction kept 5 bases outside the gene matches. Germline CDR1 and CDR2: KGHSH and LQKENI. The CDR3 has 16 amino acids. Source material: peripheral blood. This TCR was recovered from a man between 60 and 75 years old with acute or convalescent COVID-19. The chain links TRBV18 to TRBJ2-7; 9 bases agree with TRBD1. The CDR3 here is CASSPQGGTGSYEQYF. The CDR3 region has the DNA TGTGCCAGCTCACCACAAGGGGGGACAGGGTCCTACGAGCAGTACTTC.